These T cell receptor beta chains were read from a single sample in a study of blood T cell repertoires in COVID-19. TCRdb's copy holds only in-frame clones and misses some; the assay was immunoSEQ multiplex PCR. Found here are approximately 260,000 clones, 70% to 85% of them singletons; the top ten hold roughly 9.6%. Sequences were obtained from peripheral blood. The receptors originated from a woman of 80 years or more with acute or convalescent COVID-19. CDR3s include the opening cysteine and the closing phenylalanine or tryptophan. A D gene is named only where the DNA matches it firmly. Expanded clones are given a class, and other clones once, few, many or no size at all.

>TRBD1|TRBJ1-1|15|.|TRBV3-1/TRBV3-2
TGTGCCAGCAGCCAAGGTTTCAGGGGGTGGACTGAAGCTTTCTTT
CASSQGFRGWTEAFF
>.|TRBJ2-2|15|.|TRBV5-4
TGTGCCAGCAGCTTAGGGGGGGCGGACACCGGGGAGCTGTTTTTT
CASSLGGADTGELFF
>TRBD1|TRBJ2-2|16|.|TRBV19
TGTGCCAGTAGTATTTTGGGACAGACGAACACCGGGGAGCTGTTTTTT
CASSILGQTNTGELFF
>.|TRBJ2-7|15|.|TRBV11-2
TGTGCCAGCAGCAAAGGGGGGGACAACTCCTACGAGCAGTACTTC
CASSKGGDNSYEQYF
>.|TRBJ1-4|16|.|TRBV6-6
TGTGCCAGCAGTTACTCGGCCCAGTCAGTGAGGGAAAAACTGTTTTTT
CASSYSAQSVREKLFF
>TRBD2|TRBJ2-3|16|.|TRBV28
TGTGCCAGCAGTTCTGGGGGGGGTGCTAGCACAGATACGCAGTATTTT
CASSSGGGASTDTQYF
>TRBD1|TRBJ2-2|15|.|TRBV19
TGTGCCAGTAGTCCCGACAGGGGGCTAAGCGGGGAGCTGTTTTTT
CASSPDRGLSGELFF
>.|TRBJ2-7|17|.|TRBV4-1
TGCGCCAGCAGCCAAGGGGCGACGGAAGATTTTCCCTACGAGCAGTACTTC
CASSQGATEDFPYEQYF
>.|TRBJ1-5|16|.|TRBV2
TGTGCCAGCAGTGAAAACGCAGGTCACGTTGATCAGCCCCAGCATTTT
CASSENAGHVDQPQHF
>TRBD2|TRBJ2-3|16|.|TRBV19
TGTGCCAGTAGTATACATAGCGGGTTGGGCAGGGATACGCAGTATTTT
CASSIHSGLGRDTQYF
>.|TRBJ2-1|12|.|TRBV5-1
TGCGCCAGCAGCTTGACCGGCAGGGAGCAGTTCTTC
CASSLTGREQFF
>.|TRBJ1-3|12|.|TRBV2
TGTGCCAGCACCAGGGCTGGAAACACCATATATTTT
CASTRAGNTIYF
>TRBD1|TRBJ1-4|16|.|TRBV2
TGTGCCAGCAGGGCGGACAGGGGGCGCGAATATGAAAAACTGTTTTTT
CASRADRGREYEKLFF
>.|TRBJ1-5|13|.|TRBV3-1/TRBV3-2
TGTGCCAGCAGCCAAGGGACAGTCGAGCCCCAGCATTTT
CASSQGTVEPQHF
>.|TRBJ2-7|14|.|TRBV7-2
TGTGCCAGCAGCGTTGGACACCTCCCCTACGAGCAGTACTTC
CASSVGHLPYEQYF
>TRBD1|TRBJ2-5|14|once|TRBV25-1
TGTGCCAGCAGTGATAGACAGGGTCGGGAGACCCAGTACTTC
CASSDRQGRETQYF
>.|TRBJ2-1|13|.|TRBV10-1
TGCGCCAGCAGTCGGCAGGGGTACAATGAGCAGTTCTTC
CASSRQGYNEQFF